This T cell receptor (beta chain) was identified during a study of beta chain features in type 1 diabetes. Study-wide background: In all, about 100,000,000 sorted cells from all samples were analyzed. Study results and caveats: Significant though moderate, a shortening of TCRB CDR3s appeared in all four CD4+ subsets of Type 1 diabetes patients. Type 1 diabetes patients had VDJ junctions that carried fewer insertions and more deletions. TCRB repertoires of naive, central memory and Treg cells appeared more similar among patients than among healthy donors.

As every portion of the isolated RNA was reverse transcribed, the sequencing read expressed TCRB transcripts. This table comes from immunoSEQ multiplex PCR, and its TCRdb copy is limited to in-frame clones, with some not included. The table shows around 160,000 clones, with 6.5% to 10% occurring only once. The germline CDR1 and CDR2 sequences are LNHNV and YYDKDF (reference sequence). The CDR3 is made up of 12 amino acids. Trimming cost V 0 bases and J 9 bases, with 6 bases left between them. A remark on this clone: Its cognate antigen is unknown.

Each sorted population was over 98% pure. The chain employs TRBV15 and TRBJ2-1; tentative D call: TRBD2 (5 bases). Sequenced material: central memory CD4+ T cells from blood. This clonotype originated in a woman under 30 with type 1 diabetes. The CDR3 loop reads CATSRDRGEQFF. For the CDR3, the DNA is TGTGCCACCAGCAGAGACCGGGGTGAGCAGTTCTTC.